A selection of T cell receptor beta chains follows, all from one sample in a study of early T cells in non-severe SARS-CoV-2 infection. TCRdb itself ran the 5' RACE reads through MiXCR, one entry per CDR3 protein. This table has roughly 52,000 distinct CDR3 sequences, about 6.3% appearing once. The input for sequencing was whole blood, taken at baseline. Receptor source: an adult who was a healthcare worker with PCR-confirmed SARS-CoV-2 infection or an uninfected control (not recorded which). CDR3s include the opening cysteine and the closing phenylalanine or tryptophan.

TRBV2	TRBJ1-3	CASSVGGLVGNTIYF
TRBV5-1	TRBJ2-1	CASSWTYNEQFF
TRBV9	TRBJ1-3	CASSREQGVSGNTIYF
TRBV25-1	TRBJ1-3	CASSEWGGGHRNTIYF
TRBV7-9	TRBJ2-1	CASSHIRRLAGGPHEQFF
TRBV20-1	TRBJ1-1	CSARRDRTEAFF
TRBV9	TRBJ2-3	CASSTRLAGLTDTQYF
TRBV12-3/TRBV12-4	TRBJ1-1	CASSFYVGTANTEAFF
TRBV15	TRBJ2-2	CATSRENPGGAGGELFF
TRBV6-6	TRBJ1-5	CASSYSNGYSNQPQHF
TRBV24-1	TRBJ1-5	CATSDSGYSNQPQHF
TRBV7-2	TRBJ1-2	CASSPNFRPYGYTF
TRBV10-2	TRBJ1-5	CASKQQGGNQPQHF
TRBV29-1	TRBJ2-5	CSVIVGEAAQYF
TRBV29-1	TRBJ2-3	CSVDHRKEGPDTQYF
TRBV29-1	TRBJ2-5	CSAKGGRETQYF
TRBV6-5	TRBJ2-1	CASSPGTRSYNEQFF
TRBV12-3/TRBV12-4	TRBJ2-1	CASSLNPRKQFF
TRBV30	TRBJ2-7	CAWSATGYEQYF
TRBV28	TRBJ2-7	CASSLGGDYEQYF
TRBV7-8	TRBJ2-2	CASNSAGGPYTGELFF
TRBV20-1	TRBJ2-3	CSAGAADTQYF
TRBV6-6	TRBJ2-1	CASYLADSYNEQFF
TRBV11-2	TRBJ2-5	CASSGGGYQETQYF
TRBV27	TRBJ1-5	CASSRGYGQPQHF
TRBV18	TRBJ2-7	CASSPGQGASEQYF
TRBV5-1	TRBJ2-7	CASSLGGVYEQYF
TRBV20-1	TRBJ1-1	CSARGMTGGTEAFF
TRBV5-1	TRBJ2-7	CASSLAQGGGEQYF
TRBV28	TRBJ2-7	CASINSAGGYEQYF
TRBV29-1	TRBJ1-2	CSVAPGYTF
TRBV29-1	TRBJ2-5	CSVGGGRETQYF
TRBV6-1	TRBJ2-1	CASRLRTSGGASYNEQFF
TRBV3-1	TRBJ1-1	CASSQAGTGLNTEAFF
TRBV28	TRBJ2-1	CASSLGGVGDNEQFF
TRBV12-3/TRBV12-4	TRBJ1-1	CASSFQGASMNTEAFF
TRBV11-2	TRBJ2-7	CASRTTGGISYEQYF
TRBV12-3/TRBV12-4	TRBJ2-3	CASSPTDTQYF
TRBV19	TRBJ2-2	CASSRAGRGPNTGELFF
TRBV29-1	TRBJ1-1	CSTSGVSNTEAFF
TRBV19	TRBJ1-2	CASSSPPGVYGYTF
TRBV7-9	TRBJ2-1	CASSLAATSYNEQFF
TRBV3-1	TRBJ2-1	CASSQEFSGSDYNEQFF
TRBV4-1	TRBJ2-7	CASSPSTGGEQYF
TRBV27	TRBJ1-4	CASSLFLGTNEKLFF
TRBV20-1	TRBJ2-2	CSARGGSGAANTGELFF
TRBV4-3	TRBJ2-7	CASSQEQRLYEQYF
TRBV19	TRBJ2-2	CASSRTERTGELFF
TRBV19	TRBJ2-6	CASSWGPRPNPGANVLTF
TRBV7-8	TRBJ2-3	CASSLLAGRTDTRYF